This TCR beta chain was found in a study of shared clonotypes between healthy human individuals. Germline CDR1 LGHNT, CDR2 FRNRAP. The CDR3 is made up of 12 amino acids. V lost 7 bases to trimming and J lost 7 bases, with 13 bases between them. Profiled with immunoSEQ multiplex PCR; TCRdb holds only in-frame clones, not every one. Altogether over 2 million clones are present, 95% being singletons, with the ten largest covering roughly 0.13%. This rearrangement joins TRBV12-5 to TRBJ1-1, with D hard to call. The specimen was naive CD4+ T cells sorted from blood. Stated subset: CD45RA+ positively selected. This clonotype originated in a young man in good health. The CDR3 DNA reads as TGTGCTAGTGATAGTATAGGTGGTGAAGCTTTCTTT. Translation: CASDSIGGEAFF.